This T cell receptor (beta chain) was recovered during a study of shared clonotypes between healthy human individuals. Regarding the study as a whole: Sampling included only blood; tissue repertoires likely differ.

Between the trimmed V and J ends, which lost 3 bases and 5 bases, there was a span of 10 bases. The CDR3 sequence is 13 residues long. Germline V gives CDR1 SNHLY, CDR2 FYNNEI. TCRdb's copy holds only in-frame clones and misses some; the assay was immunoSEQ multiplex PCR. This repertoire shows about 2.4 million clones, around nine tenths found once; its top ten account for around 0.14%. With regard to this clone: Its cognate antigen is unknown.

Sequencing input: naive CD4+ T cells sorted from blood. As to subset: CD45RA+ positively selected. The clonotype comes from a man aged 18 to 30 in good health. The chain recombines TRBV2 with TRBJ1-2, with D tentatively TRBD1 (6 bases). CDR3 sequence: CASSETTGYGYTF. CDR3 coding DNA: TGTGCCAGCAGTGAGACAACAGGGTATGGCTACACCTTC.